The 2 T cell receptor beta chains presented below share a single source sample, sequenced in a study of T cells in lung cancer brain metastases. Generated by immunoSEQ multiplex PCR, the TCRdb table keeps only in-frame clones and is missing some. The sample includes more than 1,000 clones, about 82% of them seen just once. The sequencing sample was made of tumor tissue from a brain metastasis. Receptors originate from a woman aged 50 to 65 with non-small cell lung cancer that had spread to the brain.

The CDR3 sequence is CASSFPGHAKNIQYF. The DNA for the CDR3 is TGTGCCAGTAGTTTTCCGGGCCATGCCAAAAACATTCAGTACTTC. This rearrangement joins TRBV19 to TRBJ2-4; D gene uncertain. V lost 5 bases and J 1 base, leaving 12 bases between the germline ends. CDR3 length: 15 amino acids. The V gene's germline CDR1 is LNHDA and CDR2 SQIVND (reference sequence).

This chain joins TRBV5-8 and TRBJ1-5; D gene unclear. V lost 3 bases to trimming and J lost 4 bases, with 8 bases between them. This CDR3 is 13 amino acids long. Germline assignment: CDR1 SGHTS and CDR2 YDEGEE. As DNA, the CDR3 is TGTGCCAGCAGCTCCGGACTAAATCAGCCCCAGCATTTT. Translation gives CASSSGLNQPQHF.